This passage covers 12 T cell receptor beta chains from one sample sequenced in a study of OX40 agonist ivuxolimab in advanced cancers. Profiling relied on immunoSEQ multiplex PCR, and the TCRdb table lists in-frame clones only, not all of them. Seen here are about 80,000 clones, around four fifths observed once, and the top ten hold about 0.76%. The sequenced sample was CD4+ or CD8+ T cells sorted from blood, obtained in a trial of the OX40 agonist ivuxolimab. The receptors stem from an adult with an advanced solid tumor such as melanoma, head and neck, liver or kidney cancer.

This clone was seen once. V gene TRBV6-6 combines with J gene TRBJ2-3, with D perhaps TRBD2 (6 bases). CDR1 is MNHNY, CDR2 SVGAGI, per germline (reference sequence). Trimming shortened V by 4 bases and J by 8 bases, and 13 bases separated the two germline ends. The CDR3 totals 13 residues. In DNA form, the CDR3 reads TGTGCCAGCAGTTTCCTACTAGCCGGTACGCAGTATTTT. This gives the protein CASSFLLAGTQYF.

This clone came up once. The rearrangement uses TRBV11-3 and TRBJ2-3; TRBD1 matches at 9 bases. CDR3 length: 14 amino acids. Germline trimming cut 5 bases from V and 4 bases from J; bases unmatched to any gene: 4. Germline CDR1 and CDR2: SGHNT and YENEEA. The CDR3 protein is CASSERQGADTQYF. In DNA, the CDR3 is TGTGCCAGCAGCGAACGACAGGGGGCAGATACGCAGTATTTT.

This chain joins TRBV13 and TRBJ2-5, with a possible D match to TRBD2 (7 bases). CDR3 length equals 14 residues. Germline values: CDR1 PRHDT, CDR2 FYEKMQ (reference sequence). V lost 5 bases and J lost 2, with 12 bases in between. Here the CDR3 reads CASSPEGGQETQYF. The CDR3, as DNA: TGTGCCAGCAGCCCGGAGGGGGGGCAAGAGACCCAGTACTTC.

The rearrangement joins TRBV13 to TRBJ1-4, with D possibly TRBD1 on 5 matching bases. The CDR3 is 12 amino acids. V lost 4 bases and J lost 10, with 10 bases in between. Germline loops: CDR1 PRHDT, CDR2 FYEKMQ (reference sequence). This CDR3 reads CASSSWGGKLFF. CDR3 in DNA: TGTGCCAGCAGCTCGTGGGGGGGAAAACTGTTTTTT.

The CDR3 region has the DNA TGCGCCAGCCGATGGGAGCACGAGCAGTACTTC. Protein product: CASRWEHEQYF. The chain joins TRBV5-1 to TRBJ2-7; D perhaps matches TRBD2 (5 bases). CDR3 size: 11 residues. V lost 7 bases and J lost 5, with 10 bases in between. Germline-derived CDR1 and CDR2 are SGHRS and YFSETQ.

The CDR3 bases are TGCGCCAGCAGACTAGCCTCACTGAACACTGAAGCTTTCTTT. It codes for CASRLASLNTEAFF. The chain combines TRBV5-1 with TRBJ1-1, with unresolved D. V shed 5 bases and J shed 0 bases, with 11 bases lying between them. The CDR3 extends over 14 amino acids. CDR1 is SGHRS, CDR2 YFSETQ, per germline.

The chain is built from TRBV14 and TRBJ2-3; D is perhaps TRBD2 (6 bases). The CDR3 length is 16 residues. Germline-derived CDR1 and CDR2 are SGHDN and FVKESK. Trimming took 4 bases from V and 4 from J, leaving 18 bases between them. The CDR3 sequence is CASSRTVAGRSDTQYF. The CDR3, as DNA: TGTGCCAGCAGCCGAACGGTGGCTGGGAGGTCAGATACGCAGTATTTT.

This clone has a single count. The V gene is TRBV11-2, the J gene TRBJ2-1; TRBD2 matches 9 bases. CDR1 is SGHAT and CDR2 is FQNNGV in the germline V gene. V was clipped by 5 bases and J by 16 bases; unmatched bases: 9. This CDR3 has 12 amino acids. The CDR3, as DNA: TGTGCCAGCAGCATTCTTAGCGGGAGTTATTTCTTC. This sequence encodes CASSILSGSYFF.

This clone was found a few times. Other DNA sequences from this sample encode an identical CDR3 as well. CDR3 in amino acids: CASSPGRAYGYTF. The CDR3 nucleotides are TGTGCCAGTAGCCCTGGGAGGGCGTATGGCTACACCTTC. The V call is TRBV19, the J call TRBJ1-2; D gene ambiguous. Looked up from germline, CDR1 is LNHDA and CDR2 is SQIVND (reference sequence). Trimming removed 6 bases from V and 5 bases from J, with 13 bases in between. The CDR3 consists of 13 residues.

The chain joins TRBV27 to TRBJ2-2; D unclear. Trimming pared 2 bases from V and 5 bases from J, leaving 12 bases between. The CDR3 covers 15 residues. CDR1 is MNHEY and CDR2 is SMNVEV in the germline V gene (reference sequence). The CDR3 is CASSLGTARTGELFF. CDR3 bases: TGTGCCAGCAGTTTAGGCACCGCTAGGACCGGGGAGCTGTTTTTT.

The chain employs TRBV6-1 and TRBJ1-5; D is possibly TRBD1 (5 bases). CDR3 length: 15 amino acids. Per the germline V gene, CDR1 is MNHNS and CDR2 is SASEGT. Trimming shortened V by 6 bases and J by 0 bases, and 12 bases separated the two germline ends. CDR3 coding DNA: TGTGCCAGCAGACCCAGGGACGATAGCAATCAGCCCCAGCATTTT. Its translation is CASRPRDDSNQPQHF.

This clone turned up a few times. The rearrangement uses TRBV6-5 and TRBJ1-2; TRBD1 agrees at 8 bases. From germline, CDR1 is MNHEY and CDR2 SVGAGI. V lost 2 bases and J lost 3; bases outside the gene matches: 5. This CDR3 is built from 15 residues. The CDR3, as DNA: TGTGCCAGCAGTTACGGTCCAGGGGGCGACTATGGCTACACCTTC. Translated: CASSYGPGGDYGYTF.